Following are 8 T cell receptor beta chains from one sample sequenced in a study of cytomegalovirus exposure and HLA in healthy donors. The PCR employed 60 Vbeta primers together with 13 Jbeta primers. Produced via immunoSEQ multiplex PCR; TCRdb's table is partial and in-frame only. This table holds 100,000 or so clones, 82% found once. The sample consisted of PBMCs. The receptors derive from a man aged 25 to 45 in good health and CMV-seropositive.

This clone was recorded once. The rearrangement uses TRBV4-1 and TRBJ2-5; D unclear. With 0 bases removed from V and 1 base from J, the gap between germline ends came to 6 bases. The germline V gene has CDR1 MGHRA and CDR2 YSYEKL. The CDR3 is 14 residues long. The CDR3 sequence is CASSQEGAQETQYF. The CDR3 nucleotides read TGCGCCAGCAGCCAAGAAGGAGCCCAAGAGACCCAGTACTTC.

The V gene is TRBV11-2, the J gene TRBJ1-2; D gene uncertain. The CDR3 extends over 14 amino acids. Per germline, CDR1 SGHAT and CDR2 FQNNGV. The ends were cut back, 1 base at V and 0 bases at J, with 6 bases in the middle. CDR3 DNA: TGTGCCAGCAGCTTAGTGTCCGCTAACTATGGCTACACCTTC. Its translation is CASSLVSANYGYTF.

The rearrangement links TRBV28 to TRBJ2-1; D is perhaps TRBD1 (6 bases). There are 15 residues in the CDR3. The V end was cut by 7 bases, the J end by 2 bases, with 15 bases between. Germline V gene data show CDR1 as MDHEN and CDR2 as SYDVKM. The CDR3 DNA reads as TGTGCCAGCAACCAGGTGGCAGGGGCCTACAATGAGCAGTTCTTC. Encoded protein: CASNQVAGAYNEQFF.

This clone was seen once. The chain combines TRBV9 with TRBJ2-7, with 7 bases that match TRBD2. The CDR3 totals 14 residues. Germline trimming cut 4 bases from V and 0 bases from J; bases unmatched to any gene: 4. The germline gives CDR1 SGDLS, CDR2 YYNGEE. CDR3 protein: CASSPSGSSYEQYF. The CDR3 coding sequence is TGTGCCAGCAGCCCTAGCGGAAGCTCCTACGAGCAGTACTTC. The complete variable domain, with remaining parts taken from reference TRBV9 and TRBJ2-7, reads DSGVTQTPKHLITATGQRVTLRCSPRSGDLSVYWYQQSLDQGLQFLIQYYNGEERAKGNILERFSAQQFPDLHSELNLSSLELGDSALYFCASSPSGSSYEQYFGPGTRLTVT.

This sequence joins TRBV4-3 and TRBJ2-2; a weak D match, TRBD1 (6 bases). Trimming left V 0 bases short and J 1 base short, with 15 bases between. Germline CDR1 LGHNA, CDR2 YSLEER. The length of the CDR3 is 18 residues. CDR3: CASSQEEGWGQNTGELFF. Written as DNA, the CDR3 is TGCGCCAGCAGCCAAGAGGAAGGTTGGGGACAGAACACCGGGGAGCTGTTTTTT.

The CDR3 DNA reads as TGCGCCAGCAGCCAAGAACTGAGGGCTGGGGAGCTGTTTTTT. Translation: CASSQELRAGELFF. This chain connects TRBV4-3 to TRBJ2-2; D is perhaps TRBD2 (5 bases). V lost 0 bases to trimming and J lost 8 bases, with 10 bases between them. Germline CDR1 reads LGHNA; CDR2 reads YSLEER. This CDR3 has 14 residues.

Only a few counts were recorded for this clone. The V call is TRBV27, the J call TRBJ2-3; 9 positions match TRBD1. CDR1 MNHEY and CDR2 SMNVEV come from the germline V gene (reference sequence). CDR3 length: 14 amino acids. The V and J ends lost 2 bases and 5 bases, in that order; junction bases with no gene match: 2. DNA for the CDR3: TGTGCCAGCAGTTTACGGACAGGGGAAGATACGCAGTATTTT. Encoded protein: CASSLRTGEDTQYF.

The V gene is TRBV9, the J gene TRBJ2-4, with 10 bases that match TRBD2. The CDR3 sequence is 19 residues long. The J segment lost 3 bases and the V segment lost 0 bases, leaving 12 bases of the junction unmatched. Per germline, CDR1 SGDLS and CDR2 YYNGEE. Written as DNA, the CDR3 is TGTGCCAGCAGCGTAGGAACTAGCGGGACCTCCCTGGGCAAAAACATTCAGTACTTC. Translated, it gives CASSVGTSGTSLGKNIQYF.